The clone carrying this T cell receptor beta chain was detected many times. Its antigen is as yet unknown. From the germline J gene comes the end of the CDR3, since the read stops 3 residues before it. The sample contains more than one DNA sequence encoding this CDR3. Profiled with immunoSEQ multiplex PCR; TCRdb holds only in-frame clones, not every one. The sample counts approximately 58,000 clones, none seen once; the ten largest own roughly 5.3%. The data were taken from a study of T cell clonality in common variable immunodeficiency. Study conclusions and caveats: Compared with controls, CVID subjects had fewer shared TCRbeta clones.

The CDR3 length is 10 residues. The V end lost 3 bases, the J end lost 4 bases, and 4 bases lay between the germline ends. In germline, CDR1 is DFQATT, CDR2 SNEGSKA (reference sequence). The receptor was derived from a person aged 18-70 years in good health. Source material: peripheral blood mononuclear cells. J is TRBJ2-7 and V is TRBV20-1, with D unresolved. The CDR3 sequence is CSARTYEQYF. The part of the CDR3 DNA that was read is TGCAGTGCTAGGACTTACGAG.